The clone carrying this T cell receptor beta chain was observed a few times. This sample is part of a study of blood T cell repertoires in COVID-19. About the study: Both acute and convalescent COVID-19 samples were obtained from the United States, Italy and Spain. From T cells, B-cell-depleted T cells, or PBMCs came the material, which was cDNA or gDNA.

In the study's own analysis: For nucleated cells, counts were estimated from reference gene primer amplification. Data came from immunoSEQ multiplex PCR; TCRdb stores just in-frame clones and leaves some out. That table gives V, J and clone size, and the DNA gave D and trimming. The sample lists roughly 62,000 clones, approximately 84% occurring once. CDR1 and CDR2 (germline): MGHDK, SYGVNS. Trimming took 3 bases from V and 4 from J; bases not matched to a gene: 7. The CDR3 spans 17 residues. This chain links TRBV25-1 with TRBJ2-1; 12 nucleotides agree with TRBD2. Sequenced material: peripheral blood. This TCR was recovered from a man in his 60s with acute or convalescent COVID-19. The CDR3 region has the DNA TGTGCCAGCAGTGATTTACTAGCGGGGGGCCCTTACAATGAGCAGTTCTTC. It specifies CASSDLLAGGPYNEQFF.